Shown below are 3 T cell receptor beta chains from a single sample sequenced in a study of blood T cell repertoires in COVID-19. Only in-frame clones appear in the TCRdb table, and some are missing; sequencing was by immunoSEQ multiplex PCR. The sample has 250,000 to 300,000 clones; around 90% are singletons. Source material: PBMCs or T cells enriched from blood (not recorded which). The receptors originated from a woman aged 35 to 49 who had recovered from COVID-19.

The chain combines TRBV5-1 with TRBJ1-4; maybe TRBD1 (5 bases). Germline values: CDR1 SGHRS, CDR2 YFSETQ. V lost 0 bases to trimming and J lost 8 bases, with 14 bases between them. The CDR3 totals 15 residues. The CDR3 DNA reads as TGCGCCAGCAGCTTGGGGACATCCTCCGGGGAAAAACTGTTTTTT. It encodes CASSLGTSSGEKLFF.

The chain carries TRBV5-1 and TRBJ2-1; D possibly corresponds to TRBD2 (6 bases). The CDR3 consists of 15 residues. Germline CDR1 SGHRS, CDR2 YFSETQ. V shed 4 bases and J shed 0 bases, with 11 bases lying between them. In DNA form, the CDR3 reads TGCGCCAGCAGCGGTTTGGGGGGCTCCTACAATGAGCAGTTCTTC. This sequence encodes CASSGLGGSYNEQFF.

The rearrangement links TRBV7-9 to TRBJ1-1, with 7 positions matching TRBD1. Germline CDR1 reads SEHNR; CDR2 reads FQNEAQ (reference sequence). Losses at the gene ends were 5 bases for V and 0 bases for J; bases not matched to a gene: 6. This CDR3 has 15 residues. The CDR3 loop reads CASSPRQGMNTEAFF. CDR3 DNA sequence: TGTGCCAGCAGCCCGCGACAGGGCATGAACACTGAAGCTTTCTTT.